The 9 T cell receptor beta chains below were found in one sample sequenced in a study of cytomegalovirus exposure and HLA in healthy donors. Only in-frame clones appear in the TCRdb table, and some are missing; sequencing was by immunoSEQ multiplex PCR. The sample carries around 99,000 clones, about nine tenths recorded once. Sequenced material: PBMCs. These receptors were taken from a woman aged 18-29 years in good health and CMV-seronegative.

The chain has TRBV19 and TRBJ2-1; no clear D. V was shortened by 6 bases and J by 3 bases, with 9 bases between the two germline ends. From germline, CDR1 is LNHDA and CDR2 SQIVND (reference sequence). The CDR3 sequence is 13 residues long. CDR3 in amino acids: CASSEIGYNEQFF. CDR3 in DNA: TGTGCCAGTAGCGAGATCGGCTACAATGAGCAGTTCTTC.

In this sample, this clone turned up once. This sequence joins TRBV15 and TRBJ1-2; the match to TRBD1 covers 7 bases. Unmatched junction bases numbered 1, after V lost 0 bases and J lost 3 bases. This CDR3 spans 14 amino acids. In germline, CDR1 is LNHNV, CDR2 YYDKDF (reference sequence). CDR3 DNA sequence: TGTGCCACCAGCAGAGATGGGACAGACTATGGCTACACCTTC. Amino acids: CATSRDGTDYGYTF.

The chain carries TRBV9 and TRBJ1-3; 7 positions agree with TRBD1. In germline, CDR1 is SGDLS, CDR2 YYNGEE. This CDR3 has 16 amino acids. V was clipped by 3 bases and J by 2 bases; unmatched bases: 8. The CDR3 DNA follows: TGTGCCAGCAGCGGAAGACAGGGTTCGGCTGGAAACACCATATATTTT. This codes for CASSGRQGSAGNTIYF.

The chain recombines TRBV14 with TRBJ2-6; D is unresolved. The V end was cut by 0 bases, the J end by 0 bases, with 6 bases between. CDR1 is SGHDN and CDR2 is FVKESK in the germline V gene. CDR3 length: 16 amino acids. The CDR3, as DNA: TGTGCCAGCAGCCAAGATCACTACTCTGGGGCCAACGTCCTGACTTTC. Translated: CASSQDHYSGANVLTF.

V usage is TRBV19 and J usage is TRBJ1-2; D unclear. There are 16 residues in the CDR3. Germline values: CDR1 LNHDA, CDR2 SQIVND (reference sequence). Trimming removed 7 bases at V and 0 bases at J, with 18 bases between. The CDR3 is CASKSLRTDTNYGYTF. CDR3 bases: TGTGCCAGTAAATCCCTTAGAACAGACACTAACTATGGCTACACCTTC.

On this clone: Germline and junction disagree at one end, which may indicate a read error. The CDR3 reads CASSPQGAESSHEQYF. The CDR3 DNA follows: TGTGCCAGCAGCCCCCAAGGGGCAGAAAGCTCCCACGAGCAGTACTTC. This chain connects TRBV7-9 to TRBJ2-7; possibly TRBD1 for D (5 bases). Germline V CDR1 and CDR2: SEHNR, FQNEAQ (reference sequence). This CDR3 has 16 residues.

In this sample, this clone turned up once. This rearrangement joins TRBV19 to TRBJ2-1; D remains ambiguous. From germline, CDR1 is LNHDA and CDR2 SQIVND (reference sequence). V was clipped by 3 bases and J by 7 bases, with 16 bases between them. The CDR3 covers 15 residues. CDR3 loop: CASSILGEGRNEQFF. CDR3 sequence (DNA): TGTGCCAGTAGTATCCTGGGCGAAGGTAGGAATGAGCAGTTCTTC.

CDR3 amino acids: CASSLPGGPYNEQFF. The CDR3 nucleotides are TGTGCCAGCAGTCTTCCGGGGGGACCCTACAATGAGCAGTTCTTC. The J gene is TRBJ2-1, the V gene TRBV6-5; TRBD2 agrees at 7 bases. CDR1 MNHEY and CDR2 SVGAGI come from the germline V gene. With V trimmed by 5 bases and J by 2 bases, 6 bases remained unmatched. The CDR3 covers 15 residues.

V and J are TRBV7-2 and TRBJ1-3; TRBD1 matches at 7 bases. Germline CDR1 reads SGHTA; CDR2 reads FQGNSA. The CDR3 has 14 amino acids. V lost 5 bases and J lost 2; bases outside the gene matches: 3. The CDR3 reads CASSQDRAGNTIYF. The CDR3 bases are TGTGCCAGCAGCCAAGACAGGGCTGGAAACACCATATATTTT.